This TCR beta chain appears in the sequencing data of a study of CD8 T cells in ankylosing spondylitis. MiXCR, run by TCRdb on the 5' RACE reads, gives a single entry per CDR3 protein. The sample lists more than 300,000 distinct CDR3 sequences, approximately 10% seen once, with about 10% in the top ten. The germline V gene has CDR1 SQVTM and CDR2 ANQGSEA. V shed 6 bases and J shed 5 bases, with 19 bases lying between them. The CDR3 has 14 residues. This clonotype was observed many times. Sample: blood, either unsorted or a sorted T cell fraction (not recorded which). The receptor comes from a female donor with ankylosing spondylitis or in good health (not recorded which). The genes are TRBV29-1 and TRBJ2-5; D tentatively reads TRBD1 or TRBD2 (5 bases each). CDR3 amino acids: CSVLGTPFGETQYF. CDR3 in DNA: TGCAGCGTCCTTGGGACCCCTTTTGGGGAGACCCAGTACTTC.